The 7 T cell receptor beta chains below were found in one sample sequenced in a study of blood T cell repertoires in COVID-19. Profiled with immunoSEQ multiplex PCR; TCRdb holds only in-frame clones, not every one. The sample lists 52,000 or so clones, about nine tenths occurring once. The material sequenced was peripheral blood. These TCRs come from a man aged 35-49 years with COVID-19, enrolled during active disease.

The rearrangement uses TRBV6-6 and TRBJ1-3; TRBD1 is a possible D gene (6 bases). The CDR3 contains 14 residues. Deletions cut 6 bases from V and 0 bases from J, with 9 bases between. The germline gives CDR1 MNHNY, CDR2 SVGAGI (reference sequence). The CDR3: CASRDSFSGNTIYF. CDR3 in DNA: TGTGCCAGCAGGGACAGTTTCTCTGGAAACACCATATATTTT.

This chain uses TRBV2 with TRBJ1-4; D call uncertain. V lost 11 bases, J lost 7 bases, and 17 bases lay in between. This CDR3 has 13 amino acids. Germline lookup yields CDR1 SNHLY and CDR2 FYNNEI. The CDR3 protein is CAGRREGIEKLFF. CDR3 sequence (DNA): TGTGCCGGGAGGAGAGAGGGTATTGAAAAACTGTTTTTT.

CDR3 region: CAISAGTSVNQPQHF. CDR3 DNA: TGTGCCATCAGTGCGGGTACCTCGGTCAATCAGCCCCAGCATTTT. The genes are TRBV10-3 and TRBJ1-5, with D unclear. Germline V gene data show CDR1 as ENHRY and CDR2 as SYGVKD. Trimming left V 4 bases short and J 3 bases short, with 13 bases between. The CDR3 has 15 amino acids.

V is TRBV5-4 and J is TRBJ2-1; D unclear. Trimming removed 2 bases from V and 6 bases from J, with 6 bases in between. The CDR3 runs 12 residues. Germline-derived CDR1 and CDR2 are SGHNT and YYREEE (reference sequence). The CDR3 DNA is TGTGCCAGCAGCTTCATGTCCAATGAGCAGTTCTTC. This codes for CASSFMSNEQFF. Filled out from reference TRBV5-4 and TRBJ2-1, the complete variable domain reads ETGVTQSPTHLIKTRGQQVTLRCSSQSGHNTVSWYQQALGQGPQFIFQYYREEENGRGNFPPRFSGLQFPNYSSELNVNALELDDSALYLCASSFMSNEQFFGPGTRLTVL.

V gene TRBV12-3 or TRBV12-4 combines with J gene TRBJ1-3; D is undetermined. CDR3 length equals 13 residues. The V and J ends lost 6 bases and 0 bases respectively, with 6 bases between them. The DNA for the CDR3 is TGTGCCAGCAGCGGAGGCTCTGGAAACACCATATATTTT. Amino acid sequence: CASSGGSGNTIYF.

CDR3 sequence: CASSKKYNSGTDYGYTF. For the CDR3, the DNA is TGTGCCAGCAGCAAAAAGTATAACTCCGGGACAGACTATGGCTACACCTTC. The chain couples TRBV21-1 to TRBJ1-2; TRBD1, as called in the table, went unchecked against the DNA. TRBV21-1 is assigned pseudogene status. CDR3 length equals 17 residues.

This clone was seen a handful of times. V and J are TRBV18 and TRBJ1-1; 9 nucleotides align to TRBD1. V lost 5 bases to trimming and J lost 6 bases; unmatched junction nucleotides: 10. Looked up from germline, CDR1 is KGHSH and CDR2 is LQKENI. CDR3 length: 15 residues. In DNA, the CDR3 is TGTGCCAGCTCATATTACCCGGGACAGGGATCTGAAGCTTTCTTT. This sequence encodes CASSYYPGQGSEAFF.